The entry below describes one TCR beta chain. The sample originates from a study of OX40 agonist ivuxolimab in advanced cancers. Germline loops: CDR1 MNHEY, CDR2 SVGAGI. This CDR3 has 12 residues. V dropped 7 bases and J dropped 5 bases, with 9 bases sitting between them. Assay used: immunoSEQ multiplex PCR; TCRdb lists only in-frame clones, some missing. The table has tens of thousands of clones, around 85% seen once. The sequencing here drew on CD4+ or CD8+ T cells sorted from blood, taken in a trial of the OX40 agonist ivuxolimab. The chain couples TRBV6-5 to TRBJ1-3; no definite D call. The clonotype originates from an adult with an advanced solid tumor such as melanoma, head and neck, liver or kidney cancer. The CDR3, as DNA: TGTGCCAGCAAAGGGCATAGAAACACCATATATTTT. Protein sequence: CASKGHRNTIYF.